The T cell receptor (beta chain) under discussion was sequenced for a study of post-analysis software for immune sequencing data. Looking at the study overall: Relapsing-remitting, secondary progressive and progressive-relapsing multiple sclerosis courses were included.

V lost 6 bases, J lost 4 bases, and 21 bases lay in between. The CDR3 totals 15 residues. Per the germline V gene, CDR1 is DFQATT and CDR2 is SNEGSKA (reference sequence). Turning to this clonotype: No antigen is known for it.

Every TCR beta cDNA library bore unique molecular identifiers. Researchers reported roughly 510,000 cDNA molecules coming from around 1 to 10 million T cells. TCRdb reanalysed the PCR reads using MiXCR and keeps one entry per CDR3 protein. This repertoire shows approximately 630,000 distinct CDR3 sequences, approximately 60% found once; its top ten account for around 11%. Study-level results: A handful of TRBV segments appeared more often in patients than in controls, and TRBV5-6, TRBV5-1 and TRBV20-1 were among these. People with multiple sclerosis had a significantly lower normalized Chao1 diversity than controls did. Samples from one preparation batch, clustered by F measure, grouped strongly together.

Material: blood. J is TRBJ2-5 and V is TRBV20-1; D unresolved. This sequence originates from a girl aged 2-15 years with multiple sclerosis. The CDR3 nucleotides read TGCAGTGCCATTTCCCGAAATTCCAAGGGAGAGACCCAGTACTTC. Translation gives CSAISRNSKGETQYF.